Sequencing of this T cell receptor (beta chain) was carried out in a study of blood T cell repertoires in COVID-19. The overall study: The cDNA or gDNA used as material had been derived from T cells, B-cell-depleted T cells, or PBMCs.

This clone showed up just once. Germline lookup yields CDR1 SGHRS and CDR2 YFSETQ. The length of the CDR3 is 14 residues. The V and J ends lost 4 bases and 7 bases, in that order; junction bases with no gene match: 6. Per the study methods: Reference gene primer amplification gave estimated nucleated cell counts. Repertoires were generated with immunoSEQ multiplex PCR, while TCRdb's copy carries only in-frame clones and drops some. V, J and clone size were drawn from that table, and D and trimming were deduced from the DNA. The table records 240,000 or so clones, 86% of them present only once. This TCR derives from a woman aged 25 to 39 who had recovered from COVID-19. Sequencing input: peripheral blood. J is TRBJ1-2 and V is TRBV5-1; 11 bases fit TRBD1. This CDR3 is CASSPGQGAGGYTF. In DNA, the CDR3 is TGCGCCAGCAGCCCCGGACAGGGGGCAGGTGGCTACACCTTC.